This T cell receptor beta chain was found in a study of T cell responses to AZD1222 COVID-19 vaccine. Whole-study context: Researchers grouped second doses given at about 4 or about 12 weeks into one pool.

The CDR3 contains 14 residues. Trimming removed 4 bases from V and 4 bases from J, with 13 bases in between. Germline V CDR1 and CDR2: SNHLY, FYNNEI. TCRdb's table, derived via immunoSEQ multiplex PCR, lists solely in-frame clones and lacks some. The data show some 120,000 clones, with roughly nine tenths seen just once and approximately 2.5% held by the top ten. For this clone: Its target is unknown.

Study-level points and caveats: Spike was spanned by vaccine-associated CD4 TCRs, which were dominant at 160-218 and 743-854. White British donors predominated, females outnumbered males, and clonal diversity was possibly underestimated. Just five or six AZD1222 recipients were seropositive at baseline.

This sequence was found in an adult in good health. Material: peripheral blood, obtained on day 0 of AZD1222 vaccination. The chain couples TRBV2 to TRBJ1-1; D gene unclear. The CDR3 region is CASSGSEKSTEAFF. The CDR3 DNA sequence: TGTGCCAGCAGTGGGAGCGAGAAGAGCACTGAAGCTTTCTTT.